This T cell receptor beta chain was retrieved from a study of long-term antiretroviral therapy in people with HIV. Every donor had one or more pre-ART and two or more post-ART PBMC samples. The CDR3 runs to 16 residues. Germline values: CDR1 LGHNA, CDR2 YNFKEQ. Trimming cost V 0 bases and J 2 bases, with 13 bases left between them. To note about this clone: What it binds is unknown.

The run of the v3.0 immunoSEQ assay was at survey level. The protocol was immunoSEQ multiplex PCR, while the TCRdb copy is restricted to in-frame clones and leaves out a portion. Of some 43,000 clones detected, around nine tenths appear once; the ten largest clones hold around 4.7%. Study observations and caveats: Once patients were on ART, diversity went higher but still fell short of transplant donor controls.

The sequence was collected from a woman aged 50 to 60 with HIV. The chain has TRBV4-2 and TRBJ1-1; possible D gene TRBD1, 6 bases. The sample was unsorted PBMCs, taken 0.1 years before starting antiretroviral therapy. The CDR3 protein is CASSQERTAGNTEAFF. The CDR3 coding sequence is TGTGCCAGCAGCCAAGAAAGGACAGCGGGTAACACTGAAGCTTTCTTT.